What follows are 26 T cell receptor beta chains derived from one specimen sequenced in a study of cytomegalovirus exposure and HLA in healthy donors. Primers: 60 Vbeta forward and 13 Jbeta reverse. Clones were read by immunoSEQ multiplex PCR, and TCRdb kept only the in-frame ones, dropping some. Among about 160,000 clones listed, 65% to 85% were seen once. The sample taken for sequencing was PBMCs. The source of these receptors is a male donor in good health and CMV-seropositive.

The genes are TRBV5-6 and TRBJ1-5; D not certain. CDR3 length equals 12 residues. CDR1 is SGHDT, CDR2 YYEEEE, per germline. Trimming cost V 4 bases and J 4 bases, with 6 bases left between them. The CDR3 loop reads CASSPGNQPQHF. For the CDR3, the DNA is TGTGCCAGCAGCCCGGGGAATCAGCCCCAGCATTTT.

The chain employs TRBV19 and TRBJ1-1, with TRBD1 as a possible D gene (6 bases). Trimming left V 6 bases short and J 2 bases short, with 16 bases between. There are 15 residues in the CDR3. CDR1 is LNHDA and CDR2 is SQIVND in the germline V gene (reference sequence). The chain's CDR3 is CASRETGNLNTEAFF. Here the CDR3 DNA reads TGTGCCAGTAGGGAAACAGGGAACCTTAACACTGAAGCTTTCTTT. The variable domain in full, completed from reference TRBV19 and TRBJ1-1, reads DGGITQSPKYLFRKEGQNVTLSCEQNLNHDAMYWYRQDPGQGLRLIYYSQIVNDFQKGDIAEGYSVSREKKESFPLTVTSAQKNPTAFYLCASRETGNLNTEAFFGQGTRLTVV.

V usage is TRBV18 and J usage is TRBJ2-4, with 7 bases lining up with TRBD1. Germline CDR1 is KGHSH and CDR2 is LQKENI. The CDR3 consists of 14 residues. Trimming removed 4 bases from V and 8 bases from J; junction bases left unmatched: 8. DNA for the CDR3: TGTGCCAGCTCACAAAACAGGGGTAATGACATTCAGTACTTC. Its translation: CASSQNRGNDIQYF.

This clone was detected a few times. The gene calls are TRBV7-6 and TRBJ1-5; tentatively, D is TRBD1 (6 bases). The germline CDR1 and CDR2 sequences are SGHVS and FNYEAQ. The CDR3 loop spans 15 amino acids. V lost 5 bases and J lost 6, with 17 bases in between. This CDR3 reads CASSQGQSEGQPQHF. The CDR3 region has the DNA TGTGCCAGCAGCCAAGGACAGTCGGAAGGTCAGCCCCAGCATTTT.

This chain uses TRBV9 with TRBJ2-3, with 10 bases that match TRBD2. The germline V gene has CDR1 SGDLS and CDR2 YYNGEE. With 0 bases clipped from V and 2 bases from J, the junction kept 6 bases outside the gene matches. The length of the CDR3 is 17 residues. CDR3 in DNA: TGTGCCAGCAGCGTAGCAAGGACTAGCGGACTCACAGATACGCAGTATTTT. It translates to CASSVARTSGLTDTQYF.

This clone was seen once. CDR3 sequence reads: CASSSGRGGRSGNTIYF. In DNA, the CDR3 is TGTGCCAGCAGCTCCGGGCGCGGGGGGCGATCTGGAAACACCATATATTTT. The gene calls are TRBV7-8 and TRBJ1-3; D might be TRBD1 (6 bases). Germline loops: CDR1 SGHVS, CDR2 FQNEAQ. This CDR3 region has 17 residues. V lost 4 bases and J lost 1, with 17 bases in between.

J is TRBJ1-3 and V is TRBV11-3, with 9 bases aligning to TRBD1. Germline V lookup: CDR1 SGHNT, CDR2 YENEEA. Trimming took 5 bases from V and 4 from J; bases not matched to a gene: 3. The CDR3 consists of 14 residues. Here the CDR3 reads CASSVGTGGNTIYF. The CDR3 DNA reads as TGTGCCAGCAGCGTCGGGACAGGGGGAAACACCATATATTTT.

The rearrangement joins TRBV28 to TRBJ1-2, with D perhaps TRBD1 (5 bases). The CDR3 has 14 amino acids. Trimming shortened V by 2 bases and J by 4 bases, and 11 bases separated the two germline ends. CDR1 MDHEN and CDR2 SYDVKM come from the germline V gene. CDR3 loop: CASSLRGTTYGYTF. In nucleotides, the CDR3 is TGTGCCAGCAGTTTAAGGGGCACGACCTATGGCTACACCTTC.

The rearrangement joins TRBV6-5 to TRBJ2-7, with a possible D match to TRBD1 (6 bases). CDR3 length equals 14 residues. Germline V gene data show CDR1 as MNHEY and CDR2 as SVGAGI. V was clipped by 6 bases and J by 3 bases, with 15 bases between them. The CDR3 nucleotides read TGTGCCAGCAGACCCCGGGACACTTTCTACGAGCAGTACTTC. It specifies CASRPRDTFYEQYF.

The J gene is TRBJ2-5, the V gene TRBV27; a weak D match, TRBD2 (5 bases). The J call may be in error: the DNA end matches TRBJ2-7 better. The germline CDR1 and CDR2 sequences are MNHEY and SMNVEV (reference sequence). The CDR3 has 15 amino acids. As DNA, the CDR3 is TGTGCCAGCAGTTTATCGAGGGCTACCAACTACGAGCAGTACTTC. It encodes CASSLSRATNYEQYF.

The gene calls are TRBV30 and TRBJ2-2; D unclear. The V gene's germline CDR1 is GTSNPN and CDR2 SVGIG (reference sequence). Trimming pared 5 bases from V and 8 bases from J, leaving 18 bases between. The CDR3 runs 14 residues. In nucleotides, the CDR3 is TGTGCCTGGTCTCCCTTCGTAAATTTGGGGGAGCTGTTTTTT. Amino acids: CAWSPFVNLGELFF.

This clone was seen once. This rearrangement joins TRBV30 to TRBJ1-2; D is perhaps TRBD1 (5 bases). The CDR3 totals 12 residues. Germline V CDR1 and CDR2: GTSNPN, SVGIG (reference sequence). V lost 5 bases and J 7 bases, leaving 14 bases between the germline ends. The CDR3 loop reads CAWVGGEVGYTF. In nucleotides, the CDR3 is TGTGCCTGGGTGGGGGGGGAGGTTGGCTACACCTTC.

The chain employs TRBV2 and TRBJ2-6; 9 positions agree with TRBD1. CDR3 length: 18 amino acids. Germline CDR1 SNHLY, CDR2 FYNNEI. Germline trimming cut 6 bases from V and 0 bases from J; bases unmatched to any gene: 9. The CDR3 sequence: CASRSTGTGHSGANVLTF. The CDR3 nucleotides read TGTGCCAGCAGATCCACCGGGACAGGGCACTCTGGGGCCAACGTCCTGACTTTC.

In this sample, this clone turned up a few times. The chain couples TRBV18 to TRBJ1-1; the match to TRBD1 covers 9 bases. This CDR3 has 17 residues. J lost 0 bases, V lost 0 bases, and 5 bases had no gene match. The germline V gene has CDR1 KGHSH and CDR2 LQKENI. The CDR3, as DNA: TGTGCCAGCTCACCACCGGGACAGGGCCTCATGAACACTGAAGCTTTCTTT. This sequence encodes CASSPPGQGLMNTEAFF.

This rearrangement joins TRBV15 to TRBJ2-3; a possible D gene is TRBD2 (6 bases). V was trimmed by 1 base and J by 1 base, leaving 9 bases between them. Germline V lookup: CDR1 LNHNV, CDR2 YYDKDF (reference sequence). CDR3 length: 15 residues. In DNA, the CDR3 is TGTGCCACCAGCAGAGCGGGGGAGGGCACAGATACGCAGTATTTT. Translating it yields CATSRAGEGTDTQYF.

Only one count was recorded for this clone. The chain employs TRBV30 and TRBJ1-2; D might be TRBD1 (6 bases). This CDR3 region has 12 residues. Germline V gene sequence: CDR1 GTSNPN, CDR2 SVGIG (reference sequence). Trimming pared 5 bases from V and 6 bases from J, leaving 13 bases between. The CDR3 DNA is TGTGCCTGGGGGGGCCGCCGACATGGCTACACCTTC. Translating it yields CAWGGRRHGYTF.

The CDR3 loop reads CASSGSDGNYEQYF. In DNA form, the CDR3 reads TGTGCCAGCAGCGGCTCCGACGGGAACTACGAGCAGTACTTC. The chain has TRBV5-6 and TRBJ2-7; possible D gene TRBD2, 5 bases. In germline, CDR1 is SGHDT, CDR2 YYEEEE. CDR3 size: 14 residues. V lost 4 bases to trimming and J lost 3 bases, with 14 bases between them.

This clone was found once. The chain recombines TRBV10-3 with TRBJ2-7; the match to TRBD2 covers 10 bases. Germline V gives CDR1 ENHRY, CDR2 SYGVKD. V gave up 6 bases and J gave up 0 bases; unmatched junction bases: 5. The CDR3 length is 15 residues. CDR3 coding DNA: TGTGCCATCAGGGGAGCGGGAGGGCTCTCCTACGAGCAGTACTTC. Its translation: CAIRGAGGLSYEQYF.

The CDR3 nucleotides read TGTGCCAGCAGCCCAGGGAACACTGAAGCTTTCTTT. This translates into CASSPGNTEAFF. The chain joins TRBV6-5 to TRBJ1-1, with unresolved D. CDR1 is MNHEY, CDR2 SVGAGI, per germline. The CDR3 runs 12 residues. V lost 6 bases and J lost 1, with 6 bases in between.

The chain recombines TRBV27 with TRBJ2-3; the D is unclear. V gave up 4 bases and J gave up 2 bases, with 13 bases separating them. The CDR3 totals 15 residues. CDR1 is MNHEY, CDR2 SMNVEV, per germline (reference sequence). The CDR3 nucleotides are TGTGCCAGCAGTTCGACGGGTGCGCTCACAGATACGCAGTATTTT. This sequence encodes CASSSTGALTDTQYF.

This clone turned up a few times. CDR3 in DNA: TGTGCCAGCTCACCAACTCCTCAAGAGGGAGCAACTAATGAAAAACTGTTTTTT. It yields the protein CASSPTPQEGATNEKLFF. V is TRBV18 and J is TRBJ1-4; no definite D call. In germline, CDR1 is KGHSH, CDR2 LQKENI. V was trimmed by 2 bases and J by 0 bases, leaving 16 bases between them. There are 18 residues in the CDR3.

This sequence joins TRBV7-6 and TRBJ2-7, with 8 nucleotides matching TRBD1. Germline CDR1 is SGHVS and CDR2 is FNYEAQ. J was trimmed by 3 bases and V by 4 bases; bases with no gene match: 5. CDR3 length: 14 amino acids. The CDR3 loop reads CASSSRTGSYEQYF. DNA for the CDR3: TGTGCCAGCAGCTCCCGGACAGGGAGCTACGAGCAGTACTTC.

The chain joins TRBV7-6 to TRBJ2-7, with 8 bases aligning to TRBD2. CDR1 is SGHVS and CDR2 is FNYEAQ in the germline V gene. Trimming at V came to 1 base and at J to 3 bases, leaving 2 bases not matched to a gene. The CDR3 is 14 residues long. DNA of the CDR3: TGTGCCAGCAGCTTAGGTGCGGGGGGCTACGAGCAGTACTTC. It yields the protein CASSLGAGGYEQYF.

Details on this clone: Other DNA sequences in the same sample also yield this CDR3. The rearrangement links TRBV5-4 to TRBJ2-1, with 14 bases identical to TRBD2. Germline V gene data show CDR1 as SGHNT and CDR2 as YYREEE (reference sequence). After removal of 1 base from V and 14 bases from J, the junction contained 8 bases not matched to a gene. This CDR3 is built from 15 residues. CDR3 nucleotides: TGTGCCAGCAGCTTGATGGGGACTAGCGGGAGAGGGGAGTTCTTC. Encoded protein: CASSLMGTSGRGEFF.

The rearrangement links TRBV12-1 to TRBJ2-2; the table names TRBD2, a call not compared with the DNA. TRBV12-1 has pseudogene status. The CDR3 loop spans 14 amino acids. The CDR3 region is CASPRDYNTGELFF. The CDR3 DNA reads as TGTGCCAGCCCTCGGGACTATAACACCGGGGAGCTGTTTTTT.

This chain connects TRBV25-1 to TRBJ2-1, with unresolved D. Germline-derived CDR1 and CDR2 are MGHDK and SYGVNS. V lost 1 base and J lost 9, with 16 bases in between. This CDR3 has 15 amino acids. As DNA, the CDR3 is TGTGCCAGCAGTGAATCTATTGTAGTGATCCGTGAGCAGTTCTTC. This codes for CASSESIVVIREQFF.